Each of the 10 T cell receptor beta chains below was sequenced from the same sample in a study of blood T cell repertoires in COVID-19. Profiled with immunoSEQ multiplex PCR; TCRdb holds only in-frame clones, not every one. The table shows some 50,000 clones, with roughly 84% occurring only once. Sequencing was performed on peripheral blood. These receptors all come from a human donor in a cohort sampled during active COVID-19.

This sequence joins TRBV28 and TRBJ2-5; TRBD1 matches at 7 bases. The CDR3 runs to 14 residues. Germline values: CDR1 MDHEN, CDR2 SYDVKM. With 5 bases clipped from V and 2 bases from J, the junction kept 5 bases outside the gene matches. The CDR3 region is CASSLDRVQETQYF. CDR3 bases: TGTGCCAGCAGTCTAGACAGGGTTCAAGAGACCCAGTACTTC. The whole variable domain, remainder taken from reference TRBV28 and TRBJ2-5, is DVKVTQSSRYLVKRTGEKVFLECVQDMDHENMFWYRQDPGLGLRLIYFSYDVKMKEKGDIPEGYSVSREKKERFSLILESASTNQTSMYLCASSLDRVQETQYFGPGTRLLVL.

The table lists this clone with a count of one. This rearrangement joins TRBV1 to TRBJ1-4; TRBD1 reflects the table's D call only, with no check against the DNA. TRBV1 is a pseudogene. CDR3 size: 17 residues. CDR3 sequence reads: CTSSQDRWTGEREKLFF. The CDR3 DNA reads TGCACCAGCAGCCAAGATCGCTGGACAGGGGAGAGGGAAAAACTGTTTTTT.

This chain's CDR3 is CAISERGGQGVNNEQFF. The CDR3 nucleotides read TGTGCCATCAGTGAGCGGGGAGGACAGGGGGTAAACAATGAGCAGTTCTTC. The J gene is TRBJ2-1, the V gene TRBV10-3, with 10 bases fitting TRBD1. This CDR3 has 17 amino acids. J gave up 5 bases and V 2 bases, and 9 bases lay outside the gene matches. Germline CDR1 ENHRY, CDR2 SYGVKD.

The gene calls are TRBV4-3 and TRBJ2-3, with 8 positions matching TRBD2. Losses at the gene ends were 0 bases for V and 0 bases for J; bases not matched to a gene: 20. The CDR3 loop spans 22 amino acids. Per the germline V gene, CDR1 is LGHNA and CDR2 is YSLEER. The chain's CDR3 is CASSQDRPRGAGALTSTDTQYF. In nucleotides, the CDR3 is TGCGCCAGCAGCCAAGATAGGCCCAGGGGAGCGGGAGCCCTAACTAGCACAGATACGCAGTATTTT.

This chain joins TRBV7-9 and TRBJ2-2; 13 positions match TRBD2. CDR3 length: 17 residues. Germline V lookup: CDR1 SEHNR, CDR2 FQNEAQ (reference sequence). V gave up 5 bases and J gave up 4 bases; unmatched junction bases: 7. As DNA, the CDR3 is TGTGCCAGCAGCAGACTAGCGGGAGGAACGGCCACCGGGGAGCTGTTTTTT. Translating gives CASSRLAGGTATGELFF.

This clone was seen more than once but under ten times. The chain joins TRBV27 to TRBJ2-7, with a tentative D call TRBD2 (6 bases). The CDR3 has 15 amino acids. Germline V gene lookup returns CDR1 MNHEY and CDR2 SMNVEV (reference sequence). Trimming took 2 bases from V and 0 from J, leaving 11 bases between them. The CDR3 protein is CASSLIGGSSYEQYF. The CDR3, as DNA: TGTGCCAGCAGTTTAATCGGGGGAAGCTCCTACGAGCAGTACTTC.

The chain carries TRBV12-3 or TRBV12-4 and TRBJ2-3; D call uncertain. Between the trimmed V and J ends, which lost 4 bases and 8 bases, there was a span of 10 bases. The CDR3 totals 12 residues. The CDR3 region has the DNA TGTGCCAGCAGTTCGTCACTTGCTACGCAGTATTTT. Its translation is CASSSSLATQYF.

The V call is TRBV6-5, the J call TRBJ2-1; 8 bases align to TRBD2. The CDR3 spans 13 residues. J lost 9 bases, V lost 6 bases, and 7 bases had no gene match. Germline CDR1 and CDR2: MNHEY and SVGAGI. The CDR3 DNA sequence: TGTGCCAGCAGAAGCGGGGGTGGGGGTGAGCAGTTCTTC. This encodes CASRSGGGGEQFF.

The V and J genes are TRBV11-2 and TRBJ1-2; D may be TRBD1 (5 bases). Trimming removed 5 bases from V and 2 bases from J, with 9 bases in between. The CDR3 consists of 13 residues. Germline V gene lookup returns CDR1 SGHAT and CDR2 FQNNGV. For the CDR3, the DNA is TGTGCCAGCAGCGAGCGGGACAACTATGGCTACACCTTC. It is translated as CASSERDNYGYTF.

This rearrangement joins TRBV29-1 to TRBJ1-5; maybe TRBD1 (6 bases). Trimming cost V 4 bases and J 0 bases, with 10 bases left between them. The V gene's germline CDR1 is SQVTM and CDR2 ANQGSEA. The CDR3 covers 14 residues. For the CDR3, the DNA is TGCAGCGTTGTGACAGGCCTTAGCAATCAGCCCCAGCATTTT. Residues: CSVVTGLSNQPQHF.